One sample yielded the 19 T cell receptor beta chains listed below, sequenced in a study of human T cells and chemical hapten exposure. Time point in this sample: patch test 2, 6 weeks after DPC sensitization. The sample's treatment: therapeutic diphenylcyclopropenone sensitization with weekly scalp DPC. TCRdb passed the RACE reads through MiXCR, listing each CDR3 protein once. The sample has a few hundred thousand distinct CDR3 sequences, nearly 6.5% seen once. The material sequenced was whole blood, taken in connection with sensitization to the hapten diphenylcyclopropenone (DPC). These receptors all stem from a woman younger than 35 with alopecia areata. Some clones in this sample may be carry-over from other donors' samples.

In its sample, this clonotype was seen many times. This sequence joins TRBV10-3 and TRBJ1-1; D call uncertain. Trimming cost V 0 bases and J 1 base, with 0 bases left between them. The CDR3 runs to 12 residues. CDR1 ENHRY and CDR2 SYGVKD come from the germline V gene. The CDR3 coding sequence is TGTGCCATCAGTGAGTCGAACACTGAAGCTTTCTTT. Amino acids: CAISESNTEAFF.

This rearrangement joins TRBV4-2 to TRBJ1-2, with D possibly matching TRBD1 (6 bases). This CDR3 comprises 17 residues. Germline loops: CDR1 LGHNA, CDR2 YNFKEQ. The V gene lost 4 bases and the J gene lost 2 bases, with 20 bases spanning the gap. The CDR3 protein is CASSPGAGASSNYGYTF. In DNA, the CDR3 is TGTGCCAGCAGCCCTGGGGCAGGGGCGAGTTCGAACTATGGCTACACCTTC.

This chain joins TRBV27 and TRBJ2-3; 8 nucleotides agree with TRBD2. CDR1 is MNHEY and CDR2 is SMNVEV in the germline V gene (reference sequence). The CDR3 sequence is 17 residues long. V shed 5 bases and J 6 bases; nucleotides not matched to a gene: 16. This chain's CDR3 is CASSPGLAGVMLDTQYF. In nucleotides, the CDR3 is TGTGCCAGCAGTCCTGGACTAGCTGGGGTCATGTTGGATACGCAGTATTTT.

This chain connects TRBV24-1 to TRBJ1-1; no clear D gene. The CDR3 loop spans 13 amino acids. CDR1 is KGHDR and CDR2 is SFDVKD in the germline V gene. Trimming left V 4 bases short and J 3 bases short, with 8 bases between. The CDR3 DNA sequence: TGTGCCACCAGTGACTGGACCCACACTGAAGCTTTCTTT. Translated: CATSDWTHTEAFF.

This chain joins TRBV6-1 and TRBJ2-7, with 16 bases that match TRBD2. V gave up 7 bases and J gave up 2 bases; unmatched junction bases: 2. The germline V gene encodes CDR1 MNHNS and CDR2 SASEGT. The CDR3 loop spans 15 amino acids. The CDR3 is CASTGTSGGAYEQYF. The CDR3 nucleotides read TGTGCCAGCACTGGGACTAGCGGGGGGGCCTACGAGCAGTACTTC.

The chain couples TRBV20-1 to TRBJ1-5; weak D call: TRBD1 (5 bases). The V end was cut by 4 bases, the J end by 7 bases, with 14 bases between. The CDR3 contains 13 residues. The germline CDR1 and CDR2 sequences are DFQATT and SNEGSKA (reference sequence). The chain's CDR3 is CSANQGPGQPQHF. CDR3 nucleotides: TGCAGTGCTAATCAGGGACCGGGACAGCCCCAGCATTTT.

This clonotype was recorded at least ten times. The chain is built from TRBV7-3 and TRBJ1-6, with D uncertain. The V end was cut by 3 bases, the J end by 8 bases, with 8 bases between. CDR1 is SGHTA and CDR2 is FQGTGA in the germline V gene. This CDR3 spans 13 amino acids. The CDR3: CASSLAEDSPLHF. The CDR3 nucleotides are TGTGCCAGCAGCTTGGCAGAAGATTCACCCCTCCACTTT.

This clonotype was seen a handful of times. J is TRBJ2-3 and V is TRBV5-6; D might be TRBD2 (5 bases). CDR3 size: 14 residues. CDR1 and CDR2 from the germline V gene are SGHDT and YYEEEE. V was shortened by 4 bases and J by 1 base, with 10 bases between the two germline ends. The CDR3 DNA sequence: TGTGCCAGCAGCCCCCTGGAGGGCACAGATACGCAGTATTTT. Its protein product is CASSPLEGTDTQYF.

This clonotype showed up just a few times. This chain joins TRBV6-5 and TRBJ1-1, with D uncertain. The V end was cut by 6 bases, the J end by 1 base, with 15 bases between. The length of the CDR3 is 15 residues. Germline CDR1 MNHEY, CDR2 SVGAGI. CDR3 protein: CASRGILRPNTEAFF. CDR3 nucleotide sequence: TGTGCCAGCAGGGGCATCTTACGGCCGAACACTGAAGCTTTCTTT.

This clonotype was found a few times. The chain joins TRBV5-1 to TRBJ2-1; D is perhaps TRBD2 (8 bases). Trimming left V 4 bases short and J 7 bases short, with 18 bases between. CDR1 is SGHRS, CDR2 YFSETQ, per germline. This CDR3 is built from 15 residues. DNA of the CDR3: TGCGCCAGCAGCCCAGGGGGACTAGGGTTTAATGAGCAGTTCTTC. Translating it yields CASSPGGLGFNEQFF.

This clonotype came up many times. The J gene is TRBJ1-5, the V gene TRBV10-2, with 8 bases lining up with TRBD1. Germline V gene lookup returns CDR1 WSHSY and CDR2 SAAADI. The J segment lost 4 bases and the V segment lost 7 bases, leaving 6 bases of the junction unmatched. This CDR3 contains 14 residues. DNA for the CDR3: TGCGCCAGCACCGGGACAGGAGTTAATCAGCCCCAGCATTTT. It codes for CASTGTGVNQPQHF.

The V gene is TRBV15, the J gene TRBJ1-5; D is unclear. Per germline, CDR1 LNHNV and CDR2 YYDKDF (reference sequence). V dropped 1 base and J dropped 5 bases, with 6 bases sitting between them. The CDR3 runs 13 residues. In DNA form, the CDR3 reads TGTGCCACCAGCAGAGTATCTGATCAGCCCCAGCATTTT. Amino acid sequence: CATSRVSDQPQHF. The full variable domain, with the rest looked up from reference TRBV15 and TRBJ1-5, is DAMVIQNPRYQVTQFGKPVTLSCSQTLNHNVMYWYQQKSSQAPKLLFHYYDKDFNNEADTPDNFQSRRPNTSFCFLDIRSPGLGDTAMYLCATSRVSDQPQHFGDGTRLSIL.

The chain has TRBV15 and TRBJ2-3; no definite D call. Germline V gene sequence: CDR1 LNHNV, CDR2 YYDKDF (reference sequence). The CDR3 has 16 residues. Trimming left V 4 bases short and J 0 bases short, with 14 bases between. In nucleotides, the CDR3 is TGTGCCACCAGCATAAGGGCGTCAGGTAGCACAGATACGCAGTATTTT. Amino acid sequence: CATSIRASGSTDTQYF.

This clonotype has a count of ten or more. The chain couples TRBV15 to TRBJ1-2, with D unclear. CDR3 size: 13 residues. Germline CDR1 is LNHNV and CDR2 is YYDKDF (reference sequence). V was pared by 8 bases and J by 2 bases, with 12 bases between. The CDR3 DNA reads TGTGCCACCGGAGAACCTACGAACTATGGCTACACCTTC. It yields the protein CATGEPTNYGYTF.

There are many counts of this clonotype. This sequence joins TRBV20-1 and TRBJ1-1; D call uncertain. Looked up from germline, CDR1 is DFQATT and CDR2 is SNEGSKA (reference sequence). This CDR3 has 13 amino acids. Between the trimmed V and J ends, which lost 6 bases and 4 bases, there was a span of 15 bases. The CDR3 here is CSAINQVSTEAFF. CDR3 bases: TGCAGTGCCATTAACCAGGTATCCACTGAAGCTTTCTTT.

This clonotype was counted at least ten times. The chain has TRBV5-5 and TRBJ1-3; 10 positions match TRBD1. V lost 5 bases to trimming and J lost 2 bases; unmatched junction nucleotides: 1. The CDR3 extends over 14 amino acids. Germline-derived CDR1 and CDR2 are SGHKS and YYEKEE (reference sequence). This CDR3 reads CASSGTGAGNTIYF. The CDR3 nucleotides read TGTGCCAGCAGTGGGACAGGGGCTGGAAACACCATATATTTT.

There are a few counts of this clonotype. V gene TRBV5-1 combines with J gene TRBJ1-6; D possibly corresponds to TRBD1 (5 bases). The CDR3 covers 15 residues. With 4 bases removed from V and 4 bases from J, the gap between germline ends came to 12 bases. Germline CDR1 is SGHRS and CDR2 is YFSETQ. CDR3 amino acids: CASSPQQDYNSPLHF. The CDR3, as DNA: TGCGCCAGCAGCCCACAACAGGATTATAATTCACCCCTCCACTTT.

The chain combines TRBV2 with TRBJ1-4, with D possibly matching TRBD1 (5 bases). The CDR3 covers 13 residues. Germline values: CDR1 SNHLY, CDR2 FYNNEI. V gave up 7 bases and J gave up 11 bases, with 17 bases separating them. CDR3 residues: CASNPGTGGKLFF. The CDR3, as DNA: TGTGCCAGCAACCCAGGGACCGGGGGGAAACTGTTTTTT.

This clonotype has ten or more counts. The chain links TRBV4-3 to TRBJ1-2; D possibly corresponds to TRBD1 (5 bases). Germline lookup yields CDR1 LGHNA and CDR2 YSLEER. The CDR3 loop spans 16 amino acids. The V end lost 3 bases, the J end lost 0 bases, and 14 bases lay between the germline ends. The CDR3 DNA reads as TGCGCCAGCAGCCAGGCCGACAGTAAACCTAACTATGGCTACACCTTC. It translates to CASSQADSKPNYGYTF.